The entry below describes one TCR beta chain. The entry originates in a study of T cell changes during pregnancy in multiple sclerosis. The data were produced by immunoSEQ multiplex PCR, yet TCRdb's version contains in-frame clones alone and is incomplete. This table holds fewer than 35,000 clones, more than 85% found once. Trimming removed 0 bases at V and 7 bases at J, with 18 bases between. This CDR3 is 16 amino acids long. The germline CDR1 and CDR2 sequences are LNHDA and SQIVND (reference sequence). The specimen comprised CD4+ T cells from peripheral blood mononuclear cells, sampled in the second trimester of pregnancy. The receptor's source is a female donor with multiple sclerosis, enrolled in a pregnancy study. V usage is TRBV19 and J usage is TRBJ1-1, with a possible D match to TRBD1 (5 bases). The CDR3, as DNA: TGTGCCAGTAGTATAGATCTGCGGGGGTTGGGGGTTGAAGCTTTCTTT. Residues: CASSIDLRGLGVEAFF. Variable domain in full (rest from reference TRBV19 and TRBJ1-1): DGGITQSPKYLFRKEGQNVTLSCEQNLNHDAMYWYRQDPGQGLRLIYYSQIVNDFQKGDIAEGYSVSREKKESFPLTVTSAQKNPTAFYLCASSIDLRGLGVEAFFGQGTRLTVV.